The T cell receptor (beta chain) under discussion was sequenced for a study of vaccination effects on CD4 cells after COVID-19. Overall study context: Ahead of sequencing, the ViraFEST assay grew antigen-specific CD4+ T cells using viral peptide pools. All study participants received two doses of BNT162b2 or mRNA-1273 vaccine.

Method: immunoSEQ multiplex PCR; TCRdb's copy keeps in-frame clones and lacks some. The sample carries some 39,000 clones, roughly 82% recorded once. This clone was observed once. Its antigen is not identified. Findings and caveats of the study: Few convalescent patients, and no early post-infection timepoints, were available to the study.

After less than twelve days in culture, the CD4+ T cells were isolated. At days 3 and 7, half of the medium was exchanged for IL-2 medium. The CDR3 is 12 amino acids. Trimming cost V 5 bases and J 5 bases, with 7 bases left between them. The chain combines TRBV12-3 or TRBV12-4 with TRBJ1-5; D not certain. The receptor was derived from a human donor who received a COVID-19 vaccine. The input for sequencing was CD4+ T cells from PBMCs cultured without peptide, taken before COVID-19 vaccination. CDR3 sequence (DNA): TGTGCCAGCAGTGAGGGTTATCAGCCCCAGCATTTT. Its protein is CASSEGYQPQHF.